A single sample is the source of the 30 T cell receptor beta chains below, sequenced in a study of cytomegalovirus exposure and HLA in healthy donors. Primers for the PCR totalled 60 Vbeta and 13 Jbeta. This table comes from immunoSEQ multiplex PCR, and its TCRdb copy is limited to in-frame clones, with some not included. The sample records some 150,000 clones, about 83% being singletons. The specimen was PBMCs. All receptors derive from a woman in her twenties or thirties in good health and CMV-seronegative.

The V and J genes are TRBV5-6 and TRBJ2-7; D is unresolved. This CDR3 has 14 amino acids. V lost 0 bases to trimming and J lost 3 bases, with 10 bases between them. Germline values: CDR1 SGHDT, CDR2 YYEEEE. CDR3 sequence (DNA): TGTGCCAGCAGCTTGGCCCACAGTTACTACGAGCAGTACTTC. As protein: CASSLAHSYYEQYF.

The table lists this clone with a count of one. The chain recombines TRBV13 with TRBJ1-6; a possible D gene is TRBD1 (5 bases). Looked up from germline, CDR1 is PRHDT and CDR2 is FYEKMQ (reference sequence). This CDR3 is 15 amino acids long. Deletions cut 5 bases from V and 10 bases from J, with 18 bases between. The CDR3 here is CASSGAGSGRSPLHF. CDR3 coding DNA: TGTGCCAGCAGCGGCGCAGGGAGCGGGAGATCACCCCTCCACTTT.

In this sample, this clone turned up a few times. This chain uses TRBV10-3 with TRBJ1-6; TRBD1 matches 9 bases. The CDR3 totals 13 residues. J gave up 7 bases and V 10 bases, and 5 bases lay outside the gene matches. CDR1 is ENHRY and CDR2 is SYGVKD in the germline V gene. This CDR3 reads CATGDRDNSPLHF. For the CDR3, the DNA is TGTGCCACGGGGGACAGGGACAATTCACCCCTCCACTTT.

J is TRBJ2-2 and V is TRBV5-1; 7 bases fit TRBD2. This CDR3 contains 15 residues. Germline values: CDR1 SGHRS, CDR2 YFSETQ. V shed 4 bases and J 1 base; nucleotides not matched to a gene: 4. CDR3 in amino acids: CASSASGMNTGELFF. The CDR3 coding sequence is TGCGCCAGCAGCGCAAGCGGGATGAACACCGGGGAGCTGTTTTTT.

The genes are TRBV11-2 and TRBJ2-7; 8 nucleotides agree with TRBD1. The CDR3 loop spans 12 amino acids. CDR1 SGHAT and CDR2 FQNNGV come from the germline V gene. Trimming took 7 bases from V and 9 from J; bases not matched to a gene: 8. The CDR3 DNA reads TGTGCCAGCACCTCATCAGGGGGCCGGCAGTACTTC. Its translation: CASTSSGGRQYF.

In regard to this clone: A read error may account for a junction end that differs from germline. The V and J genes are TRBV4-3 and TRBJ2-7; TRBD1 or TRBD2 may be the D gene (6 bases each). CDR1 is LGHNA, CDR2 YSLEER, per germline. The CDR3 runs 14 residues. CDR3 in DNA: TGCGCCAGCAGTCAAGGGGGGCCAGCCTACGAGCAGTACTTC. It encodes CASSQGGPAYEQYF.

This clone was seen more than once but under ten times. The chain joins TRBV5-1 to TRBJ1-1, with D possibly being TRBD1 (5 bases). Trimming shortened V by 4 bases and J by 6 bases, and 19 bases separated the two germline ends. Germline CDR1 is SGHRS and CDR2 is YFSETQ. The CDR3 loop spans 15 amino acids. This CDR3 is CASSLRIQGLSEAFF. The CDR3 bases are TGCGCCAGCAGCCTGAGAATTCAGGGCTTGTCTGAAGCTTTCTTT.

This chain uses TRBV10-3 with TRBJ2-5, with 7 bases aligning to TRBD1. This CDR3 has 13 amino acids. Trimming cost V 10 bases and J 0 bases; bases outside gene matches: 5. Per germline, CDR1 ENHRY and CDR2 SYGVKD. CDR3 amino acids: CATRGQNQETQYF. The CDR3 DNA reads TGTGCCACCAGGGGACAGAACCAAGAGACCCAGTACTTC.

The rearrangement joins TRBV18 to TRBJ2-3; 13 bases map to TRBD2. Germline lookup yields CDR1 KGHSH and CDR2 LQKENI. The V and J ends lost 3 bases and 6 bases, in that order; junction bases with no gene match: 0. CDR3 length equals 14 residues. The CDR3 region is CASSPTSGRDTQYF. The CDR3 bases are TGTGCCAGCTCACCGACTAGCGGGAGGGATACGCAGTATTTT.

This clone is a singleton in its sample. Because the CDR3 is missing its conserved closing phenylalanine or tryptophan, this is likely a read error. Because the CDR3's place on the DNA is in doubt, the DNA is left out and the CDR3 is given as listed by TCRdb. The CDR3 sequence: CASSVLGQGGGSL. This rearrangement joins TRBV28 to TRBJ1-1; the D call in the table, TRBD1, was not verified against the DNA. Germline CDR1 and CDR2: MDHEN and SYDVKM. The CDR3 length equals 13 residues, ends included.

This clone appeared a few times. J is TRBJ1-2 and V is TRBV28; D is undetermined. The CDR3 covers 9 residues. Trimming took 10 bases from V and 7 from J, leaving 7 bases between them. CDR1 and CDR2 (germline): MDHEN, SYDVKM. The CDR3 DNA reads as TGTGCCACCCCCGGTGGCTACACCTTC. Translation: CATPGGYTF.

The rearrangement uses TRBV29-1 and TRBJ2-3; weak D call: TRBD1 (6 bases). The V gene lost 7 bases and the J gene lost 3 bases, with 11 bases spanning the gap. Germline CDR1 and CDR2: SQVTM and ANQGSEA. The CDR3 extends over 12 amino acids. The CDR3 loop is CSARQATDTQYF. The CDR3 DNA follows: TGCAGCGCCCGACAGGCGACAGATACGCAGTATTTT.

The rearrangement joins TRBV2 to TRBJ2-7, with a tentative D call TRBD1 (6 bases). The germline V gene encodes CDR1 SNHLY and CDR2 FYNNEI. V was shortened by 5 bases and J by 1 base, with 15 bases between the two germline ends. The CDR3 is made up of 15 amino acids. The DNA of the CDR3 is TGTGCCAGCAGTTGGGGCAGGGGCCCGTCCTACGAGCAGTACTTC. This translates into CASSWGRGPSYEQYF.

The V and J genes are TRBV7-8 and TRBJ1-1; D gene uncertain. The CDR3 is 13 amino acids. V was pared by 2 bases and J by 8 bases, with 12 bases between. Germline V gene lookup returns CDR1 SGHVS and CDR2 FQNEAQ. The CDR3 loop is CASSLYGWREAFF. DNA of the CDR3: TGTGCCAGCAGCTTATATGGCTGGAGGGAAGCTTTCTTT.

J is TRBJ2-2 and V is TRBV7-3; D might be TRBD1 (7 bases). Germline V gene data show CDR1 as SGHTA and CDR2 as FQGTGA. V was trimmed by 5 bases and J by 0 bases, leaving 13 bases between them. The CDR3 loop spans 16 amino acids. The CDR3 loop is CASSPAGTANTGELFF. CDR3 coding DNA: TGTGCCAGCAGCCCGGCGGGGACAGCGAACACCGGGGAGCTGTTTTTT.

The gene calls are TRBV5-4 and TRBJ2-1; no firm D call. The CDR3 runs to 11 residues. The V end was cut by 1 base, the J end by 7 bases, with 3 bases between. Germline V gives CDR1 SGHNT, CDR2 YYREEE (reference sequence). The CDR3 reads CASSLTNEQFF. The DNA of the CDR3 is TGTGCCAGCAGCTTGACTAATGAGCAGTTCTTC.

The gene calls are TRBV7-9 and TRBJ2-2; D call uncertain. There are 12 residues in the CDR3. Germline V gene data show CDR1 as SEHNR and CDR2 as FQNEAQ (reference sequence). Trimming removed 11 bases from V and 2 bases from J, with 9 bases in between. In DNA, the CDR3 is TGTGCCCTCCCCCTTAACACCGGGGAGCTGTTTTTT. This encodes CALPLNTGELFF.

The gene calls are TRBV21-1 and TRBJ2-3; the D call TRBD2 from the table was never checked on the DNA. TRBV21-1 represents a pseudogene. The CDR3 totals 19 residues. The CDR3 nucleotides read TGTGCCAGCAGCAAAGCGTTGGTGGTACGGGGTCAACTCACAGATACGCAGTATTTT. Encoded protein: CASSKALVVRGQLTDTQYF.

This sequence joins TRBV6-1 and TRBJ1-2, with D tentatively TRBD1 (5 bases). V lost 2 bases to trimming and J lost 4 bases, with 14 bases between them. This CDR3 has 15 residues. Germline assignment: CDR1 MNHNS and CDR2 SASEGT. The CDR3 region has the DNA TGTGCCAGCAGTGAAATAGGCAGGGCTTCCTATGGCTACACCTTC. It codes for CASSEIGRASYGYTF.

The rearrangement joins TRBV11-2 to TRBJ2-5; D remains unclear. The CDR3 is made up of 14 amino acids. With 0 bases removed from V and 4 bases from J, the gap between germline ends came to 9 bases. Germline CDR1 reads SGHAT; CDR2 reads FQNNGV. The CDR3 DNA reads TGTGCCAGCAGCTTAGATCTACAGCCAGAGACCCAGTACTTC. Its translation: CASSLDLQPETQYF. Full variable domain (remainder filled in from reference TRBV11-2 and TRBJ2-5): EAGVAQSPRYKIIEKRQSVAFWCNPISGHATLYWYQQILGQGPKLLIQFQNNGVVDDSQLPKDRFSAERLKGVDSTLKIQPAKLEDSAVYLCASSLDLQPETQYFGPGTRLLVL.

The chain links TRBV7-2 to TRBJ1-2; D is ambiguous. The CDR3 runs 15 residues. The germline gives CDR1 SGHTA, CDR2 FQGNSA. Between the trimmed V and J ends, which lost 1 base and 4 bases, there was a span of 13 bases. Here the CDR3 DNA reads TGTGCCAGCAGCTTAGTTTATTCGGGAGCCTATGGCTACACCTTC. As protein: CASSLVYSGAYGYTF.

V and J are TRBV5-1 and TRBJ2-1; 10 bases fit TRBD2. Germline values: CDR1 SGHRS, CDR2 YFSETQ. This CDR3 contains 18 residues. Trimming removed 3 bases from V and 2 bases from J; junction bases left unmatched: 11. In DNA, the CDR3 is TGCGCCAGCAGCTGGAGTCCCGGGACTAGCGTGACCTACAATGAGCAGTTCTTC. Encoded protein: CASSWSPGTSVTYNEQFF. The full variable domain, completed using reference TRBV5-1 and TRBJ2-1, is KAGVTQTPRYLIKTRGQQVTLSCSPISGHRSVSWYQQTPGQGLQFLFEYFSETQRNKGNFPGRFSGRQFSNSRSEMNVSTLELGDSALYLCASSWSPGTSVTYNEQFFGPGTRLTVL.

This clone was picked up a small number of times. The chain recombines TRBV7-2 with TRBJ1-2; D not certain. This CDR3 spans 12 amino acids. Trimming left V 0 bases short and J 10 bases short, with 9 bases between. CDR1 and CDR2 (germline): SGHTA, FQGNSA. The CDR3 DNA reads as TGTGCCAGCAGCTTAGCCCCCCTAACCTACACCTTC. Its translation: CASSLAPLTYTF.

This chain connects TRBV27 to TRBJ2-3; a weak D match, TRBD2 (5 bases). V lost 10 bases and J 6 bases, leaving 11 bases between the germline ends. The germline V gene encodes CDR1 MNHEY and CDR2 SMNVEV (reference sequence). The CDR3 runs 11 residues. CDR3 bases: TGTGCCACCCTTCGAGGGGATACGCAGTATTTT. Its protein product is CATLRGDTQYF.

The CDR3 DNA is TGTGCCTGGAAACAGGGGCAGATAGATACGCAGTATTTT. Protein sequence: CAWKQGQIDTQYF. The J gene is TRBJ2-3, the V gene TRBV30, with 7 bases that match TRBD1. V lost 4 bases, J lost 5 bases, and 6 bases stayed unmatched. Germline assignment: CDR1 GTSNPN and CDR2 SVGIG (reference sequence). There are 13 residues in the CDR3.

The gene calls are TRBV7-8 and TRBJ2-7, with a tentative D call TRBD1 (6 bases). Germline assignment: CDR1 SGHVS and CDR2 FQNEAQ. Trimming took off 1 base at V and 2 bases at J, with 12 bases between the two ends. This CDR3 spans 15 amino acids. CDR3 sequence reads: CASSLVTDRTYEQYF. Here the CDR3 DNA reads TGTGCCAGCAGCTTAGTTACAGACAGGACCTACGAGCAGTACTTC.

The chain is built from TRBV5-6 and TRBJ2-7, with D maybe TRBD2 (6 bases). The CDR3 has 14 amino acids. V dropped 4 bases and J dropped 3 bases, with 14 bases sitting between them. The germline CDR1 and CDR2 sequences are SGHDT and YYEEEE. In DNA, the CDR3 is TGTGCCAGCAGCCGGAGGGTAAGGATCTACGAGCAGTACTTC. Amino acids: CASSRRVRIYEQYF.

CDR3 nucleotides: TGTGCCAGCAGCGCGACATCTATGGGACTATCCACCGGGGAGCTGTTTTTT. This encodes CASSATSMGLSTGELFF. The chain couples TRBV7-3 to TRBJ2-2; the match to TRBD2 covers 7 bases. From germline, CDR1 is SGHTA and CDR2 FQGTGA. J was trimmed by 4 bases and V by 5 bases; bases with no gene match: 13. The CDR3 extends over 17 amino acids.

This clone was seen just once. This sequence joins TRBV4-3 and TRBJ2-1; 11 bases are shared with TRBD2. The germline gives CDR1 LGHNA, CDR2 YSLEER. CDR3 length: 16 amino acids. V dropped 2 bases and J dropped 2; count of bases not matched to a gene: 2. CDR3 sequence reads: CASSQTSGGTYNEQFF. In DNA, the CDR3 is TGCGCCAGCAGCCAAACTAGCGGGGGAACCTACAATGAGCAGTTCTTC.

The V gene is TRBV7-3, the J gene TRBJ2-5; tentative D call: TRBD1 (7 bases). CDR1 is SGHTA, CDR2 FQGTGA, per germline. This CDR3 is 16 amino acids long. V was trimmed by 1 base and J by 5 bases, leaving 17 bases between them. The CDR3 region has the DNA TGTGCCAGCAGCTTAATGGGGCAGGGGGGACGGGAGACCCAGTACTTC. This translates into CASSLMGQGGRETQYF.